These 21 T cell receptor beta chains originate from one sample sequenced in a study of control samples from healthy donors and cancer patients. Using immunoSEQ multiplex PCR, the repertoire was profiled, and TCRdb retains in-frame clones only, with some absent. This sample carries some 130,000 clones, about 93% of them seen once, and the ten largest clones take about 1.5%. Sequenced material: PBMCs. Every receptor here comes from a man between 50 and 59 years old with head and neck cancer.

This clone has just one count. V usage is TRBV7-2 and J usage is TRBJ2-3; TRBD2 matches at 14 bases. The length of the CDR3 is 16 residues. V lost 5 bases and J lost 5; bases outside the gene matches: 6. Germline CDR1 reads SGHTA; CDR2 reads FQGNSA. The DNA of the CDR3 is TGTGCCAGCAGCCGGACTAGCGGGGGGCTTGTAGATACGCAGTATTTT. Translation gives CASSRTSGGLVDTQYF.

The chain combines TRBV7-9 with TRBJ2-7; D is undetermined. The V and J ends lost 4 bases and 0 bases respectively, with 10 bases between them. The CDR3 runs to 14 residues. The germline V gene encodes CDR1 SEHNR and CDR2 FQNEAQ (reference sequence). The CDR3 nucleotides are TGTGCCAGCAGCTCTACACGGAGCTCCTACGAGCAGTACTTC. This sequence encodes CASSSTRSSYEQYF.

The rearrangement uses TRBV28 and TRBJ2-2; 7 bases are shared with TRBD1. V dropped 3 bases and J dropped 7; count of bases not matched to a gene: 5. The CDR3 has 14 residues. The V gene's germline CDR1 is MDHEN and CDR2 SYDVKM. The CDR3 bases are TGTGCCAGCAGTTTGAGGGGGCTCAGCGGGGAGCTGTTTTTT. Protein product: CASSLRGLSGELFF. Based on the CDR3 plus reference TRBV28 and TRBJ2-2, the full variable domain is DVKVTQSSRYLVKRTGEKVFLECVQDMDHENMFWYRQDPGLGLRLIYFSYDVKMKEKGDIPEGYSVSREKKERFSLILESASTNQTSMYLCASSLRGLSGELFFGEGSRLTVL.

V and J are TRBV4-2 and TRBJ2-1, with 8 bases matching TRBD2. CDR1 and CDR2 (germline): LGHNA, YNFKEQ. V lost 4 bases and J lost 2; bases outside the gene matches: 7. The CDR3 has 16 residues. CDR3 in DNA: TGTGCCAGCAGCCCCCATGGAGCGGGGGCCTACAATGAGCAGTTCTTC. Translating it yields CASSPHGAGAYNEQFF.

This rearrangement joins TRBV5-1 to TRBJ2-5; 8 nucleotides match TRBD2. The germline V gene has CDR1 SGHRS and CDR2 YFSETQ. V gave up 1 base and J gave up 3 bases; unmatched junction bases: 8. CDR3 length: 16 amino acids. The CDR3, as DNA: TGCGCCAGCAGCTTGTCGGGCGGGGGGATTGAAGAGACCCAGTACTTC. Translation: CASSLSGGGIEETQYF.

This clone was recorded only once. The chain recombines TRBV28 with TRBJ1-5, with no clear D. The V gene lost 4 bases and the J gene lost 3 bases, with 7 bases spanning the gap. The length of the CDR3 is 13 residues. The germline gives CDR1 MDHEN, CDR2 SYDVKM. CDR3 in amino acids: CASSSNPNQPQHF. The CDR3 DNA reads as TGTGCCAGCAGTTCTAATCCCAATCAGCCCCAGCATTTT.

This chain joins TRBV5-6 and TRBJ1-4, with D unresolved. This CDR3 is 15 amino acids long. Germline V gives CDR1 SGHDT, CDR2 YYEEEE. V dropped 0 bases and J dropped 5 bases, with 11 bases sitting between them. In DNA form, the CDR3 reads TGTGCCAGCAGCTTGGAAGGCTCGCGCAATGAAAAACTGTTTTTT. Its protein is CASSLEGSRNEKLFF.

The chain carries TRBV7-9 and TRBJ2-1; either TRBD1 or TRBD2 may supply D (6 bases each). CDR1 and CDR2 (germline): SEHNR, FQNEAQ (reference sequence). The ends were cut back, 1 base at V and 5 bases at J, with 12 bases in the middle. This CDR3 is built from 15 residues. CDR3 coding DNA: TGTGCCAGCAGCTTAGTGGGGGGCTCAGACAATGAGCAGTTCTTC. The encoded protein is CASSLVGGSDNEQFF.

J is TRBJ2-7 and V is TRBV7-9, with TRBD2 as a possible D gene (5 bases). Between the trimmed V and J ends, which lost 3 bases and 4 bases, there was a span of 19 bases. The CDR3 runs to 16 residues. The germline gives CDR1 SEHNR, CDR2 FQNEAQ (reference sequence). As DNA, the CDR3 is TGTGCCAGCAGCTTCCCCCCTTACGGGGATAGGTACGAGCAGTACTTC. Translating it yields CASSFPPYGDRYEQYF.

The genes are TRBV2 and TRBJ2-2; a weak D match, TRBD1 (7 bases). Germline values: CDR1 SNHLY, CDR2 FYNNEI. The V end was cut by 8 bases, the J end by 1 base, with 20 bases between. This CDR3 contains 17 residues. The CDR3 loop reads CASRSVRQGGNTGELFF. The CDR3 region has the DNA TGTGCCAGCCGTTCAGTCCGACAGGGAGGGAACACCGGGGAGCTGTTTTTT.

This sequence joins TRBV5-1 and TRBJ1-2; weak D call: TRBD1 (6 bases). The CDR3 has 13 residues. The germline V gene encodes CDR1 SGHRS and CDR2 YFSETQ. Trimming took off 4 bases at V and 6 bases at J, with 13 bases between the two ends. CDR3 bases: TGCGCCAGCAGCGCCTGGGACACAGATGGCTACACCTTC. Protein: CASSAWDTDGYTF.

The chain uses TRBV5-1 and TRBJ2-1, with D possibly matching TRBD2 (6 bases). Germline lookup yields CDR1 SGHRS and CDR2 YFSETQ. This CDR3 spans 13 amino acids. V lost 3 bases to trimming and J lost 7 bases, with 11 bases between them. The CDR3 nucleotides read TGCGCCAGCAGCTGGGAGGCGAGGAATGAGCAGTTCTTC. This codes for CASSWEARNEQFF.

V is TRBV9 and J is TRBJ1-2; D may be TRBD1 (6 bases). Germline V gene sequence: CDR1 SGDLS, CDR2 YYNGEE. Trimming pared 3 bases from V and 4 bases from J, leaving 16 bases between. This CDR3 spans 15 amino acids. CDR3 DNA: TGTGCCAGCAGCGCAGTCAGGGGTATGAGCTATGGCTACACCTTC. Translated, it gives CASSAVRGMSYGYTF. The full variable domain, in which reference TRBV9 and TRBJ1-2 provide the parts outside the CDR3, is DSGVTQTPKHLITATGQRVTLRCSPRSGDLSVYWYQQSLDQGLQFLIQYYNGEERAKGNILERFSAQQFPDLHSELNLSSLELGDSALYFCASSAVRGMSYGYTFGSGTRLTVV.

V gene TRBV27 combines with J gene TRBJ2-1; D uncertain. The CDR3 totals 14 residues. Germline V lookup: CDR1 MNHEY, CDR2 SMNVEV (reference sequence). Trimming stripped 2 bases from V and 6 bases from J, with 11 bases between. CDR3 in amino acids: CASSLGRQLNEQFF. The CDR3 coding sequence is TGTGCCAGCAGTTTAGGGCGGCAGCTCAATGAGCAGTTCTTC.

About this clone itself: Other DNA sequences within the sample encode an identical CDR3. The rearrangement links TRBV4-1 to TRBJ2-1, with 7 bases matching TRBD2. Germline CDR1 and CDR2: MGHRA and YSYEKL. The CDR3 is 15 residues long. V shed 0 bases, J shed 4 bases, and the junction held 3 bases outside the gene matches. CDR3 DNA: TGCGCCAGCAGCCAAGACCGAGCGGGGTACAATGAGCAGTTCTTC. Translating gives CASSQDRAGYNEQFF.

CDR3 DNA: TGTGCCAGCAGCTTCTACACGATTTCACCCCTCCACTTT. Protein product: CASSFYTISPLHF. The chain employs TRBV4-2 and TRBJ1-6; D uncertain. The CDR3 has 13 amino acids. Trimming left V 5 bases short and J 9 bases short, with 11 bases between. The germline V gene has CDR1 LGHNA and CDR2 YNFKEQ.

The chain carries TRBV4-3 and TRBJ2-7; D perhaps matches TRBD1 (5 bases). The CDR3 loop spans 16 amino acids. The ends were cut back, 3 bases at V and 2 bases at J, with 17 bases in the middle. Germline V gives CDR1 LGHNA, CDR2 YSLEER. CDR3: CASSHSPTGPTYEQYF. The CDR3 DNA follows: TGCGCCAGCAGCCACTCTCCCACAGGACCGACCTACGAGCAGTACTTC.

This clone was picked up one time. The V call is TRBV9, the J call TRBJ2-7, with D unresolved. The CDR3 length is 13 residues. V lost 0 bases to trimming and J lost 2 bases, with 6 bases between them. Germline CDR1 and CDR2: SGDLS and YYNGEE. Here the CDR3 DNA reads TGTGCCAGCAGCGTAGGAGGTACCTACGAGCAGTACTTC. Translating it yields CASSVGGTYEQYF. Filled out from reference TRBV9 and TRBJ2-7, the complete variable domain reads DSGVTQTPKHLITATGQRVTLRCSPRSGDLSVYWYQQSLDQGLQFLIQYYNGEERAKGNILERFSAQQFPDLHSELNLSSLELGDSALYFCASSVGGTYEQYFGPGTRLTVT.

V is TRBV5-1 and J is TRBJ2-1, with 8 bases lining up with TRBD1. The CDR3 has 14 residues. The germline CDR1 and CDR2 sequences are SGHRS and YFSETQ. Trimming cost V 4 bases and J 6 bases; bases outside gene matches: 6. Here the CDR3 DNA reads TGCGCCAGCAGCATCCGGGACAGGAGCAATGAGCAGTTCTTC. It codes for CASSIRDRSNEQFF.

V gene TRBV6-2 or TRBV6-3 combines with J gene TRBJ2-2, with D perhaps matching TRBD2 (6 bases). V was pared by 4 bases and J by 2 bases, with 17 bases between. From germline, CDR1 is MNHEY and CDR2 SVGEGT. The CDR3 runs 17 residues. The CDR3 DNA is TGTGCCAGCAGTTTTTCCTTCGGGACTCCTAACACCGGGGAGCTGTTTTTT. Translated: CASSFSFGTPNTGELFF.

The V call is TRBV4-1, the J call TRBJ2-3, with D perhaps given as TRBD1 or TRBD2 (5 bases each). Between the trimmed V and J ends, which lost 4 bases and 3 bases, there was a span of 11 bases. The CDR3 is made up of 14 amino acids. Germline V gene sequence: CDR1 MGHRA, CDR2 YSYEKL. The CDR3 sequence is CASSRPGGTDTQYF. The CDR3 DNA reads as TGCGCCAGCAGCCGGCCTGGGGGAACAGATACGCAGTATTTT.